This TCR beta chain was captured by sequencing in a study of regulatory and conventional T cells in RAG deficiency. The trim removed 1 base at V and 4 bases at J, leaving 10 bases unmatched. Germline V gives CDR1 MGHRA, CDR2 YSYEKL. CDR3 length: 17 residues. Of note for this clone: Its matching antigen is unknown.

Study-level points and caveats: Shannon entropy fell and Simpson indices rose in RAG-deficient patients.

Measured with immunoSEQ multiplex PCR; TCRdb has only the in-frame clones, and not every one. Here the sample spans roughly 8,100 clones, 80% being singletons. The data were also submitted as part of a second study, on regulatory T cells. This second study notes: Amplification used 52 TRBV primers and 13 TRBJ primers.

Specimen: CD8+ T cells sorted from blood. The sequence derives from a human donor in good health. The rearrangement uses TRBV4-1 and TRBJ2-1; 7 positions match TRBD2. For the CDR3, the DNA is TGCGCCAGCAGCCAAGGGGGGGGAGCGGGGCCATACAATGAGCAGTTCTTC. It specifies CASSQGGGAGPYNEQFF.